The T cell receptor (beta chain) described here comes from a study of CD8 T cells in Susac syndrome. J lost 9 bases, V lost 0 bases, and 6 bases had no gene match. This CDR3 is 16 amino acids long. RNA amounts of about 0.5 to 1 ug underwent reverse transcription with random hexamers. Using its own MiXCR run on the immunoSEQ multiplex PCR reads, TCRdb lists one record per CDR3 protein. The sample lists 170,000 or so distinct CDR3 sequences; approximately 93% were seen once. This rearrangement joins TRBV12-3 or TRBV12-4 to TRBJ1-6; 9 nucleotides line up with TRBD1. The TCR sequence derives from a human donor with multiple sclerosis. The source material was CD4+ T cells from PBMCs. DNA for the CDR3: TGTGCCAGCAGTTTAGCCCCGGGACAGGGTGGTTCACCCCTCCACTTT. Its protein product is CASSLAPGQGGSPLHF.